These 10 T cell receptor beta chains came from one sample sequenced in a study of blood T cells in healthy people across ages (dated by TCRdb to the mid-2010s). Libraries were built with 5' RACE. The sample was run on an Illumina HiSeq 2500. The second PCR ran for about 6 to 11 cycles and used a J-beta primer mix along with a sample-barcoded 5' primer. TCRdb trimmed public reads at Q25 via fastp, called clones via MiXCR and kept in-frame beta chains. Identical CDR3 protein sequences are pooled into one entry, listed with their most common genes and DNA. In all, the sample holds about 780,000 distinct CDR3 sequences, and roughly 24% of those were seen once. Together, the top ten hold around 2.9% of the sample. Separately, the same data were catalogued under a study of T cells of mothers and their children.

Source material: blood. The receptors come from a boy younger than 18 in good health.

The chain joins TRBV5-1 to TRBJ2-1; D might be TRBD1 or TRBD2, each matching 5 bases. The V and J ends lost 3 bases and 5 bases respectively, with 12 bases between them. CDR3 size: 14 residues. In germline, CDR1 is SGHRS, CDR2 YFSETQ. The CDR3 DNA follows: TGCGCCAGCAGCTATGGGGGTGTAGACAATGAGCAGTTCTTC. Protein sequence: CASSYGGVDNEQFF.

Regarding this clonotype: A read error may produce the germline difference seen at one junction end. The J gene is TRBJ2-5, the V gene TRBV12-3 or TRBV12-4, with 9 bases fitting TRBD2. The CDR3 loop spans 17 amino acids. The chain's CDR3 is CASSSDLAGGPQETPYF. The CDR3 coding sequence is TGTGCCAGCAGTTCAGACCTGGCGGGGGGGCCCCAAGAGACCCCGTACTTC.

The gene calls are TRBV11-2 and TRBJ1-1; no clear D. The ends were cut back, 4 bases at V and 11 bases at J, with 8 bases in the middle. Germline V lookup: CDR1 SGHAT, CDR2 FQNNGV. The CDR3 loop spans 10 amino acids. CDR3 region: CASSSGFAFF. CDR3 DNA sequence: TGTGCCAGCAGCTCAGGATTCGCTTTCTTT. Complete variable domain (other parts from reference TRBV11-2 and TRBJ1-1): EAGVAQSPRYKIIEKRQSVAFWCNPISGHATLYWYQQILGQGPKLLIQFQNNGVVDDSQLPKDRFSAERLKGVDSTLKIQPAKLEDSAVYLCASSSGFAFFGQGTRLTVV.

This clonotype was counted a few times. The chain has TRBV7-9 and TRBJ2-5; 8 bases are shared with TRBD2. This CDR3 is 15 amino acids long. Germline CDR1 and CDR2: SEHNR and FQNEAQ (reference sequence). J gave up 4 bases and V 3 bases, and 7 bases lay outside the gene matches. Here the CDR3 DNA reads TGTGCCAGCAGCTTCTACGGGGGGGACTCAGAGACCCAGTACTTC. It codes for CASSFYGGDSETQYF.

The chain joins TRBV29-1 to TRBJ2-5; no definite D call. V was shortened by 3 bases and J by 2 bases, with 7 bases between the two germline ends. The CDR3 is made up of 12 amino acids. CDR1 and CDR2 from the germline V gene are SQVTM and ANQGSEA. The CDR3 DNA reads as TGCAGCGTTGACCAGGTTCAAGAGACCCAGTACTTC. Translating gives CSVDQVQETQYF.

This sequence joins TRBV7-2 and TRBJ2-2, with D hard to call. With 6 bases removed from V and 7 bases from J, the gap between germline ends came to 12 bases. CDR3 length: 13 amino acids. The germline V gene encodes CDR1 SGHTA and CDR2 FQGNSA. The CDR3 region is CASRPRPGGELFF. CDR3 DNA sequence: TGTGCCAGCAGACCCAGACCCGGCGGGGAGCTGTTTTTT.

J is TRBJ1-6 and V is TRBV6-1; no clear D gene. In germline, CDR1 is MNHNS, CDR2 SASEGT. V lost 5 bases to trimming and J lost 10 bases, with 21 bases between them. The CDR3 contains 16 residues. The CDR3 sequence is CASSHEWGPWKSPLHF. In nucleotides, the CDR3 is TGTGCCAGCAGTCATGAGTGGGGTCCTTGGAAATCACCCCTCCACTTT.

The chain recombines TRBV20-1 with TRBJ1-2, with a tentative D call TRBD1 (5 bases). The CDR3 consists of 11 residues. Germline CDR1 DFQATT, CDR2 SNEGSKA (reference sequence). The CDR3 reads CAKRQTYGYTF. The CDR3 region has the DNA TGCGCAAAAAGACAGACTTATGGCTACACCTTC.

The chain couples TRBV25-1 to TRBJ1-1, with no clear D. Trimming left V 4 bases short and J 0 bases short, with 12 bases between. The CDR3 covers 15 residues. The germline gives CDR1 MGHDK, CDR2 SYGVNS. The CDR3 DNA sequence: TGTGCCAGCAGTGCCCCGGGTGGAATGAACACTGAAGCTTTCTTT. It is translated as CASSAPGGMNTEAFF.

The V call is TRBV20-1, the J call TRBJ2-5; D unresolved. Near its end, the DNA agrees better with TRBJ2-7, so the J call may be wrong. CDR1 is DFQATT and CDR2 is SNEGSKA in the germline V gene (reference sequence). The length of the CDR3 is 13 residues. The CDR3: CSARDSRPYEQYF. The CDR3, as DNA: TGCAGTGCTAGAGATTCCCGACCCTACGAGCAGTACTTC.